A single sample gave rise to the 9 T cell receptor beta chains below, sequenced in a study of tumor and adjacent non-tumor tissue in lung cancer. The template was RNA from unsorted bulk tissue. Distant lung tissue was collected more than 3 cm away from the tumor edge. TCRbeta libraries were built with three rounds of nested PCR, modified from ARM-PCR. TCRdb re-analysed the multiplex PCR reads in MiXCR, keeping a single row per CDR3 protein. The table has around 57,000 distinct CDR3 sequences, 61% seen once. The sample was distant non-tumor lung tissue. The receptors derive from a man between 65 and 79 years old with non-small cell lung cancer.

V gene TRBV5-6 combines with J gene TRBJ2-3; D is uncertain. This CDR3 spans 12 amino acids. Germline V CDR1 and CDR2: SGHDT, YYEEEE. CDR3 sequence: CANSFMVDTQYF. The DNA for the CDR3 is TGTGCAAACAGCTTCATGGTAGATACGCAGTATTTT.

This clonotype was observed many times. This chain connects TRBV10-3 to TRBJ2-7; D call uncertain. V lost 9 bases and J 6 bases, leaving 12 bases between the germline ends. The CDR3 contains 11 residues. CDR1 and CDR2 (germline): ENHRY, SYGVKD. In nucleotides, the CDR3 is TGTGCCATTGCCGAGGCCACCGAGCAGTACTTC. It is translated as CAIAEATEQYF.

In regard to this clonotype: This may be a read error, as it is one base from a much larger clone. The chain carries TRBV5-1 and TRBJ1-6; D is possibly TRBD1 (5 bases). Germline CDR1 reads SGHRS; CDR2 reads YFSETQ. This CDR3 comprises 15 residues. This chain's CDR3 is CASSWGSYSDSSLHF. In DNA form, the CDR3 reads TGCGCCAGCAGCTGGGGGTCTTACAGCGATTCATCCCTCCACTTT.

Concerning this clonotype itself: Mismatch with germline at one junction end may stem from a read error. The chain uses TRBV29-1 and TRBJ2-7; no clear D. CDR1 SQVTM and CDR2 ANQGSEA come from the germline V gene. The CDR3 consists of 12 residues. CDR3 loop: CSFGLFNDELYF. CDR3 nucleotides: TGCAGCTTTGGGCTGTTTAACGACGAGCTGTACTTC.

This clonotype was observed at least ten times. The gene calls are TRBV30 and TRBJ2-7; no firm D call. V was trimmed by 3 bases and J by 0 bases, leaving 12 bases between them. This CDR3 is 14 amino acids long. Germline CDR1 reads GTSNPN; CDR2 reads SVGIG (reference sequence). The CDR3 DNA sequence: TGTGCCTGGAGCACGGACCCGAGCTCCTACGAGCAGTACTTC. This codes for CAWSTDPSSYEQYF.

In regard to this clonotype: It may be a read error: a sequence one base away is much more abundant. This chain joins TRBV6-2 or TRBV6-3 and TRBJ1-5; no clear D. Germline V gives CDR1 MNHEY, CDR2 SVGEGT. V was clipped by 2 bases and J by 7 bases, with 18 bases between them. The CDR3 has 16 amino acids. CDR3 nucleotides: TGTGCCAGCAGTTACATATGGGTTTCACTACAGCAGCCCCAGCATTTT. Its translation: CASSYIWVSLQQPQHF.

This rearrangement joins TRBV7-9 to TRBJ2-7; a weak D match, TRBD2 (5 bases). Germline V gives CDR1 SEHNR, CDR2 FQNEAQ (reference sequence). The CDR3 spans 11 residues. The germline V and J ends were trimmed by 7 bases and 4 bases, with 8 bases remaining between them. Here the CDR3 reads CASMEDYEQYF. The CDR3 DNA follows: TGTGCCAGCATGGAGGATTACGAGCAGTACTTC.

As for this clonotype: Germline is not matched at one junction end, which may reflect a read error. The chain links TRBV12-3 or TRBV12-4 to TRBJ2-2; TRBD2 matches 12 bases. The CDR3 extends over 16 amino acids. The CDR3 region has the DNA TGTGCCAGTAGGTCTAGCGGGAGGGCCATGGCCGGGGAGTTGTTTTTT. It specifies CASRSSGRAMAGELFF.

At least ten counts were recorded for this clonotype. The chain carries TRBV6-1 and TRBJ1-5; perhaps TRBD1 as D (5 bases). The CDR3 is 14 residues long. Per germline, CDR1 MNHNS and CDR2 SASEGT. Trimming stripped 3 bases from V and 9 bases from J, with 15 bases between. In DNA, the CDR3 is TGTGCCAGCAGTGAGGGACGCCGATTTGGGCCCCAGCATTTT. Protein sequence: CASSEGRRFGPQHF.